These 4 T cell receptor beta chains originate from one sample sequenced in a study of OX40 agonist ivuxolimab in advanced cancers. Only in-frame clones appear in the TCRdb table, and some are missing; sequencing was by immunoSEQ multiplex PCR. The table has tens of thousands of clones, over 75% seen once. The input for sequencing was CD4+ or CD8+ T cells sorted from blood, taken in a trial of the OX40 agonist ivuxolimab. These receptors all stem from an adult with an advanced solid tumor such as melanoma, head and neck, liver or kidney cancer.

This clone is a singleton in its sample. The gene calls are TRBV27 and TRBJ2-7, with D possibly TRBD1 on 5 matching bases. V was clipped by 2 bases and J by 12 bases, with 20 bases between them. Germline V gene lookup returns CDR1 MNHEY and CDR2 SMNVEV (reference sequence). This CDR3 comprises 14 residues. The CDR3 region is CASSLIGPPGYPYF. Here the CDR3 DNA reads TGTGCCAGCAGTTTAATAGGCCCCCCAGGGTATCCGTACTTC.

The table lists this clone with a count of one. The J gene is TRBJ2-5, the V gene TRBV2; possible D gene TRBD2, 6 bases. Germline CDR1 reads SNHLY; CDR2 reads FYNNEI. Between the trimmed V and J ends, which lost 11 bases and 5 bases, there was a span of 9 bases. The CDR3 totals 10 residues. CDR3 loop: CALRGETQYF. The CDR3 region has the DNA TGTGCCCTCCGGGGGGAGACCCAGTACTTC.

The CDR3 sequence: CASYQWGAVSSNQPQHF. The CDR3 DNA follows: TGTGCCAGCTATCAGTGGGGGGCGGTGAGTAGCAATCAGCCCCAGCATTTT. The rearrangement links TRBV7-8 to TRBJ1-5, with D perhaps matching TRBD1 (6 bases). CDR1 is SGHVS and CDR2 is FQNEAQ in the germline V gene. The V end was cut by 8 bases, the J end by 0 bases, with 20 bases between. CDR3 length: 17 residues.

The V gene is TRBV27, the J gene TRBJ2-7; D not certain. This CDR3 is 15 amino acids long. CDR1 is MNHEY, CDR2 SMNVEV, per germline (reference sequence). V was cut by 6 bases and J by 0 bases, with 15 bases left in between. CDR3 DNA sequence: TGTGCCAGCAGGTCGGGCTTCTCGAGCTCCTACGAGCAGTACTTC. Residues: CASRSGFSSSYEQYF.